This paragraph reports one T cell receptor (beta chain). As yet, its antigen is unknown. V was cut by 7 bases and J by 8 bases, with 14 bases left in between. Germline lookup yields CDR1 MNHEY and CDR2 SVGAGI. This CDR3 region has 12 residues. This sample stems from a study of T-cell reconstitution after alpha-beta-depleted transplantation in children. TCRbeta library construction was performed incorporating unique molecular identifiers. TCRdb passed the PCR reads through MiXCR, listing each CDR3 protein once. This sample carries about 460,000 distinct CDR3 sequences, more than 9.5% of them seen once, and the ten largest clones take 13% to 15%. Overall study findings and caveats: Several patients had high TCRbeta diversity at day 60; it came from surviving recipient T cells and thymic progenitors. At the one-year point after transplant, T-cell counts and TCRbeta diversity were found to come mostly from T cells that had been newly produced.

This chain joins TRBV6-5 and TRBJ1-2; D not resolved. Here the sequenced sample was PBMCs, mostly from graft donor cells, taken 180 days after TCRalphabeta/CD19-depleted stem cell transplant. The sequence came from a female patient aged 2-10 years who had a stem cell transplant for aplastic anemia, so the T cells may come from the graft donor. The CDR3, as DNA: TGTGCCAGCAAGGGAATCCTAAAGGGCTACACCTTC. This encodes CASKGILKGYTF.